This T cell receptor (beta chain) was profiled in a study of shared clonotypes between healthy human individuals (TCRdb year 2020). Context from the whole study: A few men and a couple of women, aged 18 to 49 years, made up the cohort. For each donor, three plates each were used for CD4 naive and CD4 memory, two plates were used for CD8 naive, and one plate was used for CD8 memory. Blood TCR repertoires of about five healthy adults were deeply sequenced to estimate repertoire size and the extent of clonotype sharing between individuals. Per donor, leukapheresis produced somewhere between about 0.94 and 9 billion PBMCs. Libraries were prepared and TCR repertoires were sequenced by different laboratories using diverse techniques, in order to increase sequencing depth and limit assay-specific biases. Beyond this particular receptor, the publication reports: Incomplete sequencing was indicated by rarefaction of sorted-subset datasets, despite the large sequencing depth. Sampling was limited to blood, and TCR repertoires in tissue likely differ from TCR repertoires in blood. Compared with non-shared clonotypes, clonotypes shared by all four sorted-subset donors had higher generation probabilities. Based on pairwise subsampling, the degree of clonotype sharing among donors was expected to be affected by sequencing depth. When a few donors were compared, the shared fraction of clonotypes was around 4.6% for naive CD4, 3% to 4% for naive CD8, more than 2% for memory CD4, and 0.4% for memory CD8. Naive subsets generally had larger estimated clonotype richness than memory subsets. The genetic and exposure-history diversity represented was limited by the small number of donors.

Looking up the germline V gene yields CDR1 MGHRA and CDR2 YSYEKL. Reading from cysteine to phenylalanine, the CDR3 counts 16 amino acids. The kept DNA is CDR3 alone, 48 bases in frame from the first base. V is cut back by 2 bases and J by 8 bases, with 7 bases in the junction unmatched. Donors were healthy HIV-negative adults with no recently reported acute infections or vaccinations. All donors were Caucasian adults living in Nashville, Tennessee, USA. CD4+ T cells were enriched by magnetic negative selection, after which naive cells were positively selected on CD45RA and the negative fraction was taken as the memory subset. Blood was obtained by leukapheresis, after which PBMCs were separated by Ficoll-Histopaque density gradient centrifugation and cryopreserved in liquid nitrogen vapor phase. Analytical flow cytometry was used to check the purity and quantity of each magnetically sorted T cell population. Genomic DNA was isolated from every sorted fraction and measured by UV absorbance on a Nanodrop 2000c.

On this clone itself: There is no known antigen for this receptor. It has no much larger one-base neighbor in the sample; base qualities were not kept.

Using the deep immunoSEQ assay, TCR CDR3 regions were amplified from genomic DNA by multiplex PCR. Extracted genomic DNA from each cell subset was distributed evenly across all wells of several immunoSEQ 96-well plates, and each plate was treated as a replicate. For sorted subsets, around 200 ng genomic DNA, equal to approximately 30,000 T cell genomes, was loaded into each replicate PCR. The purified libraries were quantified using a Qubit 3.0 fluorometer, sized with a Bioanalyzer 2100, and then quantified again using the KAPA Library Quantification kit. Each immunoSEQ 96-well plate was sequenced on its own single-read 150-cycle Illumina NextSeq 550 flow cell. On the study's bioinformatics: Because the immunoSEQ output included only junctional sequences and no quality scores, the filtering could not be the same as the filtering used for full-length reads. To assign V/J genes and CDR3, sequences were annotated using PyIR, a Python wrapper for IgBLAST v1.9, with IMGT germline references. Reads were filtered out if the reads had weak V/J assignments (E-value above 1e-6), no CDR3, stop codons, out-of-frame junctions, or ambiguous translated residues. V3J clonotypes were defined by identical inferred V gene, J gene, and CDR3 amino acid sequence. Percentage overlap between repertoires was calculated by dividing the number of shared unique clonotypes by the size of the smaller repertoire. RTK rarefaction, the Chao1 estimator, and Recon v2.1 estimates of unobserved clonotypes were used to assess repertoire richness. Generation probabilities for all TCRbeta clonotypes obtained by the gDNA method from a handful of donors were computed using OLGA. TCRdb's version of the immuneACCESS table is confined to in-frame rearrangements and falls short of the full clone set. An unresolved V gene accounts for under half of the shortfall where checked; the remainder is of unknown origin. Clone size and the V and J calls come from that table; the DNA yielded D and trimming. The sample table records under 1,100,000 clones; under 80% of these occur just once. The ten largest clones add up to about 1.5% of the sample.

The sequence joins TRBV4-1 to TRBJ1-5, with 12 bases aligning to TRBD1. The clonotype was recovered from a man between 18 and 29 years old in good health. Sequenced material: memory CD4+ T cells sorted from blood. The cell subset or site label, as the study defines it: CD45RA-negative fraction. DNA sequence: TGCGCCAGCAGCCAACTACCGGGACAGGGGGCGAAGCCCCAGCATTTT. It translates as CASSQLPGQGAKPQHF.